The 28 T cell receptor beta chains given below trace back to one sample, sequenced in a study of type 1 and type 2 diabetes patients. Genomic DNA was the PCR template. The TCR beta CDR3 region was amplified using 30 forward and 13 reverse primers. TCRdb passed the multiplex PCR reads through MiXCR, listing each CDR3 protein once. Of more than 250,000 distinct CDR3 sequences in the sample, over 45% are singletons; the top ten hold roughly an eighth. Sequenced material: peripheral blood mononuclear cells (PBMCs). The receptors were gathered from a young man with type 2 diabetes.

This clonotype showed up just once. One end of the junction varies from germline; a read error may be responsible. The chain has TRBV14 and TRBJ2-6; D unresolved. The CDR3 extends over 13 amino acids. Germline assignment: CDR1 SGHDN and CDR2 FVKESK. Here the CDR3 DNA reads TGTGCCAGCCACGGCTCTAGGGCCAACGTCCTGACTTTC. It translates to CASHGSRANVLTF.

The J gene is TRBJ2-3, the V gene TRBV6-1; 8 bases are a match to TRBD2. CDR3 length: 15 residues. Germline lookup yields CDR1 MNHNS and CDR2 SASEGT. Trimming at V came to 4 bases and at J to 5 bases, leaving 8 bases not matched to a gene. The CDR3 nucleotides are TGTGCCAGCAGTGTTCGAGCGGGAGTGGTAGATACGCAGTATTTT. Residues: CASSVRAGVVDTQYF.

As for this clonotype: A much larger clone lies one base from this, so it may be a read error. CDR3 nucleotide sequence: TGTGCCTCCAGCAGAGTGGGGTTGGGGTACAGCGAGCAGTACTTC. Its protein product is CASSRVGLGYSEQYF. V is TRBV15 and J is TRBJ2-7; D is ambiguous. Per the germline V gene, CDR1 is LNHNV and CDR2 is YYDKDF (reference sequence). The CDR3 extends over 15 amino acids.

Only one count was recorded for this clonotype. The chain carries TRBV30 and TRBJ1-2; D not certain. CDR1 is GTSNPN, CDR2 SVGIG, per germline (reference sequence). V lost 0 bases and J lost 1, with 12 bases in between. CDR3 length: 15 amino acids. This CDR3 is CAWSVPRMGNYGYTF. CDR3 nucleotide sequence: TGTGCCTGGAGTGTACCGCGAATGGGTAACTATGGCTACACCTTC.

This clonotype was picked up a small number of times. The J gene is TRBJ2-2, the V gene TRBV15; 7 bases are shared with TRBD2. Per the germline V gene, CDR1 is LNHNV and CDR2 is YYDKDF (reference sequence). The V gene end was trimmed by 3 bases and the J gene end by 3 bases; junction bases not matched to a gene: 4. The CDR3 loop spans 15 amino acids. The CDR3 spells CATSSGREYTGELFF. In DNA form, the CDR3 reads TGTGCCACCAGCAGCGGGCGGGAGTACACCGGGGAGCTGTTTTTT.

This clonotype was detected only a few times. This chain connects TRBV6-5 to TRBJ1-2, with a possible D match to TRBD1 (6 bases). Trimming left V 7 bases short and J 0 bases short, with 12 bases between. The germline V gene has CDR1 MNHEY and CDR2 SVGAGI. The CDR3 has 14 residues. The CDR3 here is CASTVDRTNYGYTF. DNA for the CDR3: TGTGCCAGCACCGTCGACAGGACTAACTATGGCTACACCTTC.

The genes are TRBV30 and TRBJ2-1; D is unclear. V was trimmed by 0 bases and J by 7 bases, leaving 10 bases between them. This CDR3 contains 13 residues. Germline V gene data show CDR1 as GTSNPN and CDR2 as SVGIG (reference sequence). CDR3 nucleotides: TGTGCCTGGAGTGTACGGTTCGTGAATGAGCAGTTCTTC. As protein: CAWSVRFVNEQFF.

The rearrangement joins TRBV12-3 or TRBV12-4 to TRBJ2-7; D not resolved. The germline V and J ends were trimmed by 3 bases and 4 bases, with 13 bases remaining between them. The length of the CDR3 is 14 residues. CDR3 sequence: CASSFFRSSYEQYF. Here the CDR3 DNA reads TGTGCCAGCAGTTTTTTCAGGTCCTCTTACGAGCAGTACTTC.

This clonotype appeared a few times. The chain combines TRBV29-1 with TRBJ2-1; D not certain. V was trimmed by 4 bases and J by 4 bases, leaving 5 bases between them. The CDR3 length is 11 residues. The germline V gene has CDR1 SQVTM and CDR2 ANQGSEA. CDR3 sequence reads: CSVGPYNEQFF. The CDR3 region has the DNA TGCAGCGTTGGACCGTACAATGAGCAGTTCTTC.

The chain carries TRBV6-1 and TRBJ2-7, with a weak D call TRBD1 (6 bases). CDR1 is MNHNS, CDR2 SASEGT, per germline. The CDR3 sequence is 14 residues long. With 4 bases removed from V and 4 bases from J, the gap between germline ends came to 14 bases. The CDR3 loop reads CASSVSGTFYEQYF. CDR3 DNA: TGTGCCAGCAGTGTTTCCGGGACATTTTACGAGCAGTACTTC.

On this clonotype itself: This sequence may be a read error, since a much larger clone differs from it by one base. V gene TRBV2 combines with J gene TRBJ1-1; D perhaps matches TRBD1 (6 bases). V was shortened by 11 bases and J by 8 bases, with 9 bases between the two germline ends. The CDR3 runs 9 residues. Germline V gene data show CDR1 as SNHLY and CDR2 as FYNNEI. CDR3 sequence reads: CAGGQEAFF. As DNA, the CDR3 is TGTGCCGGAGGACAGGAAGCTTTCTTT.

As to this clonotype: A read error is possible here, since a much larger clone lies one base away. CDR3 coding DNA: TGTGCCACCGGGGGACAGGGGGAGACCCAGTACTTC. This translates into CATGGQGETQYF. The chain uses TRBV15 and TRBJ2-5, with 10 nucleotides matching TRBD1. Per germline, CDR1 LNHNV and CDR2 YYDKDF (reference sequence). CDR3 length equals 12 residues. After removal of 8 bases from V and 5 bases from J, the junction contained 2 bases not matched to a gene.

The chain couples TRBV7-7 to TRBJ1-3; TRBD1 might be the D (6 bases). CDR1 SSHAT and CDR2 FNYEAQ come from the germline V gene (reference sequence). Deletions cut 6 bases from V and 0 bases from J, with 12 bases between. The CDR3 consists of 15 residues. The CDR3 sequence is CASSSRTVSGNTIYF. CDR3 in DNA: TGTGCCAGCAGTTCCCGGACAGTCTCTGGAAACACCATATATTTT. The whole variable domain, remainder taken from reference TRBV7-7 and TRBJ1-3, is GAGVSQSPRYKVTKRGQDVTLRCDPISSHATLYWYQQALGQGPEFLTYFNYEAQPDKSGLPSDRFSAERPEGSISTLTIQRTEQRDSAMYRCASSSRTVSGNTIYFGEGSWLTVV.

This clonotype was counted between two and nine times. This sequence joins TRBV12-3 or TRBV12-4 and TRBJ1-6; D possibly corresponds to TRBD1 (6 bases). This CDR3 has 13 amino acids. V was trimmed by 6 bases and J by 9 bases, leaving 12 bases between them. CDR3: CASRPTGLSPLHF. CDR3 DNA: TGTGCCAGCAGGCCCACAGGGCTTTCACCCCTCCACTTT.

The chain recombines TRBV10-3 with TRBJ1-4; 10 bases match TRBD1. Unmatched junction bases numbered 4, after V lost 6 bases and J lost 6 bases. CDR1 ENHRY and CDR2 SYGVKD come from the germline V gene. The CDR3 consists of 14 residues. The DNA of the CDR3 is TGTGCCATCAGACCCGGGACAGGGGATGAAAAACTGTTTTTT. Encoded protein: CAIRPGTGDEKLFF.

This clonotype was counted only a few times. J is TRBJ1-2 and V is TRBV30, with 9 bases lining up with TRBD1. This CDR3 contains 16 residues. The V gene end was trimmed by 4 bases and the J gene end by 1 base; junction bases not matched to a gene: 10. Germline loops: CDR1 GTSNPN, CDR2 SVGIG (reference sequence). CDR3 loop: CAWTSGQGLYNYGYTF. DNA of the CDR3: TGTGCCTGGACATCGGGACAGGGTCTGTATAACTATGGCTACACCTTC.

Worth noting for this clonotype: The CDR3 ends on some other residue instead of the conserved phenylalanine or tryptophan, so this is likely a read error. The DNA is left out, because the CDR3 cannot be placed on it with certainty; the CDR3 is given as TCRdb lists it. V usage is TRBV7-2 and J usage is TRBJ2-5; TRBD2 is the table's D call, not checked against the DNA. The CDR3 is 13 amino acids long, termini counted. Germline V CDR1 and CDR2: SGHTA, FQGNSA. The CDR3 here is CASSLEVAGAQHV.

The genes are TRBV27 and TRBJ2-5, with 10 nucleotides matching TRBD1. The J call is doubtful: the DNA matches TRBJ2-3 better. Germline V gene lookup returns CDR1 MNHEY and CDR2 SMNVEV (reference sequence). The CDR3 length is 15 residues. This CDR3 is CASSMGQGSGRTQYF. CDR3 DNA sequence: TGTGCCAGCAGCATGGGACAGGGGTCTGGAAGAACGCAGTATTTT.

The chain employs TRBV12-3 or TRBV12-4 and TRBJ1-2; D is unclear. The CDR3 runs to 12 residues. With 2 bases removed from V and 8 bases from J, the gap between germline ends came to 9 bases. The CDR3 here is CASSLLGGGYTF. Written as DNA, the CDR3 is TGTGCCAGCAGTTTACTGGGAGGCGGCTACACCTTC.

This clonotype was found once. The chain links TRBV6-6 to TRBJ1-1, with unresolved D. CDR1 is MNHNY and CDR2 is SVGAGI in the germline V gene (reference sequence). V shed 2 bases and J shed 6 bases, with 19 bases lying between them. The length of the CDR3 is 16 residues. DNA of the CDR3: TGTGCCAGCAGTTACCTGGGCGGGAACCGGGGAGCTGAAGCTTTCTTT. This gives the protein CASSYLGGNRGAEAFF.

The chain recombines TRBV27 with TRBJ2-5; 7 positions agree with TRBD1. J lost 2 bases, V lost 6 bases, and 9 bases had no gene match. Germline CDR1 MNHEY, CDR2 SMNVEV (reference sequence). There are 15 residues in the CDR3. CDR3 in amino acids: CASSQGVGSQETQYF. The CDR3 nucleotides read TGTGCCAGCAGCCAGGGGGTTGGGAGTCAAGAGACCCAGTACTTC.

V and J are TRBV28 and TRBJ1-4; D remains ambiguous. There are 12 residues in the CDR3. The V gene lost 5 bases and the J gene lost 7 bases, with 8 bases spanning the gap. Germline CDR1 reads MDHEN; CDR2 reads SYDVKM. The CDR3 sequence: CASSPRPEKLFF. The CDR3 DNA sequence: TGTGCCAGCAGTCCCCGGCCTGAAAAACTGTTTTTT. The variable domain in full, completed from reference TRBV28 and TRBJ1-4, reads DVKVTQSSRYLVKRTGEKVFLECVQDMDHENMFWYRQDPGLGLRLIYFSYDVKMKEKGDIPEGYSVSREKKERFSLILESASTNQTSMYLCASSPRPEKLFFGSGTQLSVL.

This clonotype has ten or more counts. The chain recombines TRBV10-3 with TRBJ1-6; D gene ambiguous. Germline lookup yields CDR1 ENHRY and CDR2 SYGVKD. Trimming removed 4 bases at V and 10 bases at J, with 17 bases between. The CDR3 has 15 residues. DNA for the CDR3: TGTGCCATCAGTGGTGGTGCGGGTTTAGAATCACCCCTCCACTTT. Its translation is CAISGGAGLESPLHF.

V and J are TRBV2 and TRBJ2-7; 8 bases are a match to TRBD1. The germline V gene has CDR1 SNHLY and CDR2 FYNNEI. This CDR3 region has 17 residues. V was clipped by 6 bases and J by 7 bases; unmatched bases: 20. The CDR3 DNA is TGTGCCAGCAGCCAGGCCGTCGGCTGGCAGGGGGCTGGAGAGCAGTACTTC. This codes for CASSQAVGWQGAGEQYF. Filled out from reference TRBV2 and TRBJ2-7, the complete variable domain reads EPEVTQTPSHQVTQMGQEVILRCVPISNHLYFYWYRQILGQKVEFLVSFYNNEISEKSEIFDDQFSVERPDGSNFTLKIRSTKLEDSAMYFCASSQAVGWQGAGEQYFGPGTRLTVT.

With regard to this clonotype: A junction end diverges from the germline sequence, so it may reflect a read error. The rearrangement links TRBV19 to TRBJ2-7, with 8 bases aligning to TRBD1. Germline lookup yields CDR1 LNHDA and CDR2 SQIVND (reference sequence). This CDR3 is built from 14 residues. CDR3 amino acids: CAGSLLDRGHEQYF. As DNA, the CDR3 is TGTGCCGGTAGCCTCTTAGACAGGGGCCACGAGCAGTACTTC.

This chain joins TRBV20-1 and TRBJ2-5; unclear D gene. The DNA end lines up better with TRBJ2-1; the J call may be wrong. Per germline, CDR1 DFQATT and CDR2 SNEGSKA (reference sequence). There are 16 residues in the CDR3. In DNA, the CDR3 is TGCAGTGCTAGAGATCTCCAGTCACGATTGGGCTATGAGCAGTTCTTC. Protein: CSARDLQSRLGYEQFF.

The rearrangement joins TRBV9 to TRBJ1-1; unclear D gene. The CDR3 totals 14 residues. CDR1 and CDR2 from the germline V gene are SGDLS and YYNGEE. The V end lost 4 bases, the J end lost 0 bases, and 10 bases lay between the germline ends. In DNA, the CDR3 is TGTGCCAGCAGCCTGGGGATTTTGAACACTGAAGCTTTCTTT. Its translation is CASSLGILNTEAFF.

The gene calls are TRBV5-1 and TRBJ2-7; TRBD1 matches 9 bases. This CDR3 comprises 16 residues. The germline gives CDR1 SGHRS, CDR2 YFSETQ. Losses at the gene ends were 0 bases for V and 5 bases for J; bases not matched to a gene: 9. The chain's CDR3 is CASSLGDTGGAHEQYF. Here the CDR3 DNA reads TGCGCCAGCAGCTTGGGGGATACAGGGGGCGCCCACGAGCAGTACTTC.